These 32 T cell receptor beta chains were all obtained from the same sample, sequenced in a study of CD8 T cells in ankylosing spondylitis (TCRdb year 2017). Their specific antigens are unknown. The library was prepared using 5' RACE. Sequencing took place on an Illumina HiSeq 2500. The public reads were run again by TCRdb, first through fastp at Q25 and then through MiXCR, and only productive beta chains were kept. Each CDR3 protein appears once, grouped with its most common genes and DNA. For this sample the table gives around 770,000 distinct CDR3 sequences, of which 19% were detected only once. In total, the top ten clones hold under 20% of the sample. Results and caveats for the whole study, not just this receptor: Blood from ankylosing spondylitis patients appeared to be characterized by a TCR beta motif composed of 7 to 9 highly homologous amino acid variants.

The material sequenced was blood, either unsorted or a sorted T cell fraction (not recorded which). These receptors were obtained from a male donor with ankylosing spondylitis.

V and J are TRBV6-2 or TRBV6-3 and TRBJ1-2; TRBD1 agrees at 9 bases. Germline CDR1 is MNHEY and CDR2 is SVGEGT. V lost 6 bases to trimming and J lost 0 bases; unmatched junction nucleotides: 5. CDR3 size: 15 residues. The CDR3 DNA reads TGTGCCAGCAGAGAAACAGGGGGCTCTAACTATGGCTACACCTTC. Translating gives CASRETGGSNYGYTF.

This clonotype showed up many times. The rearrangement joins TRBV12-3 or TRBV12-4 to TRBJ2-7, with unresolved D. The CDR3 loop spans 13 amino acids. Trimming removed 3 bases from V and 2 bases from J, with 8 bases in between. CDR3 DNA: TGTGCCAGCAGTTTGAACAGTCCCTACGAGCAGTACTTC. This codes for CASSLNSPYEQYF.

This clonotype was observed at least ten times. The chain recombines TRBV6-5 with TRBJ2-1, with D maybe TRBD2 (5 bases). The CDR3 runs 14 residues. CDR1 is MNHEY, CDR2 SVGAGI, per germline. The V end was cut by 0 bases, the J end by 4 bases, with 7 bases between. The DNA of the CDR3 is TGTGCCAGCAGTTACTCCCCGGGGTACAATGAGCAGTTCTTC. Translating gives CASSYSPGYNEQFF.

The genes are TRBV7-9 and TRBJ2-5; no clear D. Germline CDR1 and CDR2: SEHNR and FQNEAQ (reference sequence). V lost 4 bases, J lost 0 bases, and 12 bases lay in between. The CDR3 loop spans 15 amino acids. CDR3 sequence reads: CASSSPSPYQETQYF. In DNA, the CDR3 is TGTGCCAGCAGCTCCCCGTCACCGTACCAAGAGACCCAGTACTTC.

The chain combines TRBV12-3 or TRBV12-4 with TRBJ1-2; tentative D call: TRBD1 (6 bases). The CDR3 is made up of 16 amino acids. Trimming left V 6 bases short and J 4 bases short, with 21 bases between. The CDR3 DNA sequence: TGTGCCAGCAGCCCTCCAGGGGCAGGTCCGCGCTATGGCTACACCTTC. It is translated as CASSPPGAGPRYGYTF.

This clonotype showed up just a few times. The CDR3 coding sequence is TGTGCCAGCAGCCCAAGAACCCTACTAGCGGGAGGGGCTGATACGCAGTATTTT. Translated: CASSPRTLLAGGADTQYF. This chain joins TRBV7-8 and TRBJ2-3; 13 bases align to TRBD2. CDR3 length: 18 amino acids. Trimming at V came to 5 bases and at J to 6 bases, leaving 14 bases not matched to a gene. Germline CDR1 and CDR2: SGHVS and FQNEAQ.

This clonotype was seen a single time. The CDR3 DNA sequence: TGTGCCAGCAGTTACCAGGGGGCCGGCACCGGGGAGCTGTTTTTT. Translation gives CASSYQGAGTGELFF. J is TRBJ2-2 and V is TRBV6-5, with 8 bases fitting TRBD1. The germline V gene has CDR1 MNHEY and CDR2 SVGAGI. CDR3 size: 15 residues. V lost 2 bases and J lost 4; bases outside the gene matches: 3.

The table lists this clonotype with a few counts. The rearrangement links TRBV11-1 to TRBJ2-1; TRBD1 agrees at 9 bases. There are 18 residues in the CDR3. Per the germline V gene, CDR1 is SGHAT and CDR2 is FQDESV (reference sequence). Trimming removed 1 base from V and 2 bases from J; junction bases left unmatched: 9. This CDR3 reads CASSLVSIRDRAYNEQFF. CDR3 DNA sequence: TGTGCCAGCAGCTTAGTCTCGATCCGGGACAGGGCCTACAATGAGCAGTTCTTC.

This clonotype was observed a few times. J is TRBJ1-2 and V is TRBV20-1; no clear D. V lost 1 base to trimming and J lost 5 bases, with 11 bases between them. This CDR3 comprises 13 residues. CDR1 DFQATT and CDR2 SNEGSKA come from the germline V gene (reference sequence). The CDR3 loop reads CSARGPRGYGYTF. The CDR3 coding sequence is TGCAGTGCTAGAGGGCCCCGAGGGTATGGCTACACCTTC.

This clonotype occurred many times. This CDR3 reads CASSPGTGAGELFF. The DNA of the CDR3 is TGTGCCAGCAGCCCCGGGACAGGGGCCGGGGAGCTGTTTTTT. The chain joins TRBV3-1 to TRBJ2-2, with 10 bases fitting TRBD1. The CDR3 consists of 14 residues. The germline CDR1 and CDR2 sequences are LGHDT and YNNKEL (reference sequence). Losses at the gene ends were 4 bases for V and 6 bases for J; bases not matched to a gene: 2.

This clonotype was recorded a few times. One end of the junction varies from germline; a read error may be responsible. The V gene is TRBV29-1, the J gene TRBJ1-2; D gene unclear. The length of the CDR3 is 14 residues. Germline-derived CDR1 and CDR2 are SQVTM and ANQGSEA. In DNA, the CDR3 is TGCAGCGTTGAAGATCCCATGAAGGCGGAGGGCTACAGCTTC. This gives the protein CSVEDPMKAEGYSF. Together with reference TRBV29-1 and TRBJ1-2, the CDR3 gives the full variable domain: SAVISQKPSRDICQRGTSLTIQCQVDSQVTMMFWYRQQPGQSLTLIATANQGSEATYESGFVIDKFPISRPNLTFSTLTVSNMSPEDSSIYLCSVEDPMKAEGYSFGSGTRLTVV.

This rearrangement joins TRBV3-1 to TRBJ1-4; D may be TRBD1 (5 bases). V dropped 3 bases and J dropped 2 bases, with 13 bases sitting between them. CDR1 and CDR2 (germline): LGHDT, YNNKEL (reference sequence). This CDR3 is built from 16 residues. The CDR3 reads CASSHWDRGTNEKLFF. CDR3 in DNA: TGTGCCAGCAGCCATTGGGATCGGGGCACTAATGAAAAACTGTTTTTT. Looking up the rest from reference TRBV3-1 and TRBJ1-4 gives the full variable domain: DTAVSQTPKYLVTQMGNDKSIKCEQNLGHDTMYWYKQDSKKFLKIMFSYNNKELIINETVPNRFSPKSPDKAHLNLHINSLELGDSAVYFCASSHWDRGTNEKLFFGSGTQLSVL.

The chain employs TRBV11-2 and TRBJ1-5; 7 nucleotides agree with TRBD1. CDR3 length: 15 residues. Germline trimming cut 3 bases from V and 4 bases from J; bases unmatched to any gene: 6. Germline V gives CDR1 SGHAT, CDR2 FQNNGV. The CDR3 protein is CASSLAGQLNQPQHF. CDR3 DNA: TGTGCCAGCAGCTTGGCGGGACAGCTAAATCAGCCCCAGCATTTT.

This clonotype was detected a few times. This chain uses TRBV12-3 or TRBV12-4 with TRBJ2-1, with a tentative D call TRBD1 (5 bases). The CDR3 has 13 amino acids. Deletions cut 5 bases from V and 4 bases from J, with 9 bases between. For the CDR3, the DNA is TGTGCCAGCAGTCGACAGTCTTACAATGAGCAGTTCTTC. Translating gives CASSRQSYNEQFF.

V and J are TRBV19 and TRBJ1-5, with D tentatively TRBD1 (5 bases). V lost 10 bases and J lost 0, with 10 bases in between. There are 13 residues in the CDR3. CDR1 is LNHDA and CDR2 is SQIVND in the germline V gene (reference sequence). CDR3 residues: CATSDTSNQPQHF. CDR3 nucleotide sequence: TGTGCCACCTCGGACACTAGCAATCAGCCCCAGCATTTT. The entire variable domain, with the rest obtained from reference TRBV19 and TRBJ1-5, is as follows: DGGITQSPKYLFRKEGQNVTLSCEQNLNHDAMYWYRQDPGQGLRLIYYSQIVNDFQKGDIAEGYSVSREKKESFPLTVTSAQKNPTAFYLCATSDTSNQPQHFGDGTRLSIL.

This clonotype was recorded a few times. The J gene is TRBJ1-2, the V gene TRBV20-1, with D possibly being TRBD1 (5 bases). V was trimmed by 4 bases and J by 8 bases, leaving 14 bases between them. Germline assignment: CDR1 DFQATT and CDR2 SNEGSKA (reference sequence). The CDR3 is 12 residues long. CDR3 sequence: CSANPTEGGYTF. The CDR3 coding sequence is TGCAGTGCTAATCCGACAGAAGGCGGCTACACCTTC.

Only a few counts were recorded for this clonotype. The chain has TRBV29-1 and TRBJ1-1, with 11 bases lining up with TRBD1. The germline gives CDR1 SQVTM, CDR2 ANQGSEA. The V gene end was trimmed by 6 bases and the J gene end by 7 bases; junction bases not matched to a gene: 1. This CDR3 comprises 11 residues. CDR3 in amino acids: CSVGTGGEAFF. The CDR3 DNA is TGCAGCGTCGGGACAGGGGGTGAAGCTTTCTTT.

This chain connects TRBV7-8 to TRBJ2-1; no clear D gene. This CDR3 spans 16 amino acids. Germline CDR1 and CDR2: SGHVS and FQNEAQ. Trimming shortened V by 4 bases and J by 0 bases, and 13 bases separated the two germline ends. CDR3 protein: CASSSGRVASYNEQFF. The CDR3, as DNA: TGTGCCAGCAGCTCAGGTCGGGTAGCCTCCTACAATGAGCAGTTCTTC.

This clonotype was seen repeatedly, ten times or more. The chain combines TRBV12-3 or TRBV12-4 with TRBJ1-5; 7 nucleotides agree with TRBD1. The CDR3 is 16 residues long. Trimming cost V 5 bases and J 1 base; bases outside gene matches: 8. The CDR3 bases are TGTGCCAGCAGTGCCAAGGGGGCCTCAAGCAATCAGCCCCAGCATTTT. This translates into CASSAKGASSNQPQHF.

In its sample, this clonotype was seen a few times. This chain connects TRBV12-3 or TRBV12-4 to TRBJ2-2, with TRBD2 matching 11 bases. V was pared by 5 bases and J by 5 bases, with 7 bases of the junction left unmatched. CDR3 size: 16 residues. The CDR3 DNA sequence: TGTGCCAGCAGTCTAAGACTAGCGGGGATTACCGGGGAGCTGTTTTTT. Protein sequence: CASSLRLAGITGELFF.

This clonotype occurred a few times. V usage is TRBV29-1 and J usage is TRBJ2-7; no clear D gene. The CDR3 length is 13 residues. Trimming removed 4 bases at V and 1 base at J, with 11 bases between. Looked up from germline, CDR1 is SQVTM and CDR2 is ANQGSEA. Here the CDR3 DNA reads TGCAGCGTTGTTGGTGGGCTGTCCTACGAGCAGTACTTC. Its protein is CSVVGGLSYEQYF.

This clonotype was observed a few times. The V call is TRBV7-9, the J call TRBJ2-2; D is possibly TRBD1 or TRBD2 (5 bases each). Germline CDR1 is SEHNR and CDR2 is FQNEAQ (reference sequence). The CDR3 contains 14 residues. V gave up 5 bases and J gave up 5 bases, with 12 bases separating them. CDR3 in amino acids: CASSPRDPTGELFF. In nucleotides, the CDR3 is TGTGCCAGCAGCCCCCGGGACCCAACCGGGGAGCTGTTTTTT.

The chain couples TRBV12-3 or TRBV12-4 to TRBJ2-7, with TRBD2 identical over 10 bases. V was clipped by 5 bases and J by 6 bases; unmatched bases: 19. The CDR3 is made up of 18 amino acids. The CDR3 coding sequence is TGTGCCAGCAGTCACCCGGGGACTAGCGCCCTGGAGGAGGGCGAGCAGTACTTC. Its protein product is CASSHPGTSALEEGEQYF.

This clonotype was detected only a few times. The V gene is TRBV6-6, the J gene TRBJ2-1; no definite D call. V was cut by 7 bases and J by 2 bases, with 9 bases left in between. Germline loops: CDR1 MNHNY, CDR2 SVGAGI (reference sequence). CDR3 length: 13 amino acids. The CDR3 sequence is CASNLAPYNEQFF. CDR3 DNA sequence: TGTGCCAGCAATTTAGCCCCCTACAATGAGCAGTTCTTC.

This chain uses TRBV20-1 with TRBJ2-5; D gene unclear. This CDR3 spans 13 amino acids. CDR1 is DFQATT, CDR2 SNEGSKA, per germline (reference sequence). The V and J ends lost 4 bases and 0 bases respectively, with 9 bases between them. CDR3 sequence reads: CSATRQDQETQYF. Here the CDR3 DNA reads TGCAGTGCTACCCGACAAGACCAAGAGACCCAGTACTTC.

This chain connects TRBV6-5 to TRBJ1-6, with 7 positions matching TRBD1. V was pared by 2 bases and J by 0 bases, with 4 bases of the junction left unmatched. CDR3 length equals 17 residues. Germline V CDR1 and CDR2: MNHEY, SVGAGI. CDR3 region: CASSYATGSSYNSPLHF. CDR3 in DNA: TGTGCCAGCAGTTACGCGACAGGGAGCTCCTATAATTCACCCCTCCACTTT.

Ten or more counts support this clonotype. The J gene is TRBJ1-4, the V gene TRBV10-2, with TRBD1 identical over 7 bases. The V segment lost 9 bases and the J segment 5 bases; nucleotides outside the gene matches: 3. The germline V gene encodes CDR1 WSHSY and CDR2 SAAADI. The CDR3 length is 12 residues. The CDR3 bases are TGCGCCAGTTCACAGGGGAATGAAAAACTGTTTTTT. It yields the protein CASSQGNEKLFF.

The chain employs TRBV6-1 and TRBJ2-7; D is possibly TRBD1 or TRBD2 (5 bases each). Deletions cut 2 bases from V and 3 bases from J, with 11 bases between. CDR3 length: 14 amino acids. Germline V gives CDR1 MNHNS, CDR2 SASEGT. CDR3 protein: CASSETGRVYEQYF. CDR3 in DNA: TGTGCCAGCAGTGAAACGGGACGCGTCTACGAGCAGTACTTC.

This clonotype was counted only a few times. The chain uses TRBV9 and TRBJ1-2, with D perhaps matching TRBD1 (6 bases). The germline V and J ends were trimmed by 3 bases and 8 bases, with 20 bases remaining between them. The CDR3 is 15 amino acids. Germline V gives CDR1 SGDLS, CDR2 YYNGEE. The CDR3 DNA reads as TGTGCCAGCAGCGCCACCACTCAGGGGTTTAAGGGCTACACCTTC. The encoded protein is CASSATTQGFKGYTF.

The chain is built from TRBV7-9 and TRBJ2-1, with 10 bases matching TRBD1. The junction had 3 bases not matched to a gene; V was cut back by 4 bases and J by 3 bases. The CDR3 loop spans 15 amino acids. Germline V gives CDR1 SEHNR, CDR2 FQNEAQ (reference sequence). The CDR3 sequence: CASSSWTGGYNEQFF. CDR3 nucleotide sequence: TGTGCCAGCAGCTCCTGGACAGGGGGCTACAATGAGCAGTTCTTC.

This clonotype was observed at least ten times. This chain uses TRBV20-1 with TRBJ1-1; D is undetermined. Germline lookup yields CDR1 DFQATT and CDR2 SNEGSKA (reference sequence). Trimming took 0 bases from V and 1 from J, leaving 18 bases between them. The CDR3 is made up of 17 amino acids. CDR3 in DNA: TGCAGTGCTAGAGATCGGAGGCGCGGGGATGGGAACACTGAAGCTTTCTTT. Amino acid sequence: CSARDRRRGDGNTEAFF.

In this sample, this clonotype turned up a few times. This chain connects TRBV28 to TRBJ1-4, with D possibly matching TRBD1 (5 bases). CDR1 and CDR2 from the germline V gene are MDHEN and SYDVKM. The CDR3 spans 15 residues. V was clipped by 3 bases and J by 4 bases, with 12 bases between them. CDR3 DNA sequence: TGTGCCAGCAGTTTTTCGGGGCTTGTTAATGAAAAACTGTTTTTT. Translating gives CASSFSGLVNEKLFF.